This T cell receptor beta chain was found in a study of cytomegalovirus exposure and HLA in healthy donors. General study points: The authors confirmed in vitro that three CMV-associated chains were specific for CMV antigens.

Primers included in the PCR were 60 Vbeta and 13 Jbeta primers. Clones were sequenced by immunoSEQ multiplex PCR, and TCRdb holds only the in-frame ones, with some missing. Among around 99,000 clones listed, almost 75% were seen once. From germline, CDR1 is SQVTM and CDR2 ANQGSEA. The CDR3 is 12 residues long. Germline trimming cut 7 bases from V and 5 bases from J; bases unmatched to any gene: 7. Comments on this clone: Its target is unknown.

The sequence came from a man aged 35-49 years in good health and CMV-seronegative. V usage is TRBV29-1 and J usage is TRBJ1-1; 7 positions match TRBD1. Sequencing was carried out using PBMCs. The CDR3: CSDDRAGTEAFF. The CDR3 region has the DNA TGCAGCGATGACAGGGCAGGAACTGAAGCTTTCTTT.